Each of the 9 T cell receptor beta chains below was sequenced from the same sample in a study of T cells in Graves' hyperthyroidism and ophthalmopathy. Amplification of TCR beta CDR3 regions used RNA as the template. The HTBI primer set drove a first-round RT-PCR of the TCR CDR3. From the multiplex PCR reads, TCRdb called clonotypes with MiXCR, one entry per CDR3 protein. The data show approximately 400,000 distinct CDR3 sequences, with roughly 25% seen just once and more than 60% held by the top ten. Sequenced material: blood. The receptor set was obtained from a man aged 50-60 years with Graves' hyperthyroidism.

The CDR3 here is CSARREQGEQYF. The CDR3 DNA is TGCAGTGCTAGGCGGGAGCAGGGGGAGCAGTACTTC. This chain uses TRBV20-1 with TRBJ2-7; maybe TRBD2 (7 bases). The germline V gene has CDR1 DFQATT and CDR2 SNEGSKA (reference sequence). The CDR3 is 12 amino acids. V was trimmed by 3 bases and J by 7 bases, leaving 13 bases between them.

This clonotype was seen a handful of times. The gene calls are TRBV7-3 and TRBJ1-1; D may be TRBD1 (5 bases). Germline CDR1 SGHTA, CDR2 FQGTGA. V was shortened by 5 bases and J by 4 bases, with 17 bases between the two germline ends. The CDR3 contains 15 residues. CDR3 coding DNA: TGTGCCAGCAGCGCAAACGGGGCCCTCGGCACTGAAGCTTTCTTT. Translating gives CASSANGALGTEAFF.

The gene calls are TRBV29-1 and TRBJ2-2, with 10 bases that match TRBD1. Germline CDR1 reads SQVTM; CDR2 reads ANQGSEA. This CDR3 contains 18 residues. The ends lost 4 bases at V and 5 bases at J; junction bases unmatched: 16. The chain's CDR3 is CSVGGDRGSSGRTGELFF. DNA of the CDR3: TGCAGCGTTGGGGGGGACAGGGGATCCAGCGGGAGAACCGGGGAGCTGTTTTTT.

The chain carries TRBV7-9 and TRBJ2-7; 10 nucleotides match TRBD1. CDR1 and CDR2 (germline): SEHNR, FQNEAQ (reference sequence). After removal of 6 bases from V and 0 bases from J, the junction contained 8 bases not matched to a gene. The length of the CDR3 is 16 residues. In DNA, the CDR3 is TGTGCCAGCAGTATTTGGACAGGGGGTTACTCCTACGAGCAGTACTTC. Translated: CASSIWTGGYSYEQYF.

This clonotype was counted once. The rearrangement joins TRBV6-5 to TRBJ2-7; 7 nucleotides align to TRBD2. The V segment lost 2 bases and the J segment 6 bases; nucleotides outside the gene matches: 13. Germline CDR1 reads MNHEY; CDR2 reads SVGAGI. This CDR3 is built from 16 residues. CDR3 coding DNA: TGTGCCAGCAGTTACGGGGGGGAGGGAGGGCGACGCGAGCAGTACTTC. Translation: CASSYGGEGGRREQYF.

V gene TRBV12-3 or TRBV12-4 combines with J gene TRBJ2-1; 8 positions agree with TRBD2. V was clipped by 3 bases and J by 10 bases; unmatched bases: 11. There are 15 residues in the CDR3. CDR3 DNA: TGTGCCAGCAGTTTCAGCTGGGGACTAGTAAGGGAGCAGTTCTTC. Protein: CASSFSWGLVREQFF.

CDR3: CAISSRDTGTDTQYF. DNA of the CDR3: TGTGCCATCAGCAGCCGGGACACCGGCACAGATACGCAGTATTTT. The rearrangement joins TRBV10-3 to TRBJ2-3; TRBD1 might be the D (6 bases). CDR1 and CDR2 (germline): ENHRY, SYGVKD. V lost 6 bases to trimming and J lost 1 base, with 14 bases between them. The length of the CDR3 is 15 residues.

The V and J genes are TRBV19 and TRBJ2-2; possibly TRBD2 for D (5 bases). The germline gives CDR1 LNHDA, CDR2 SQIVND (reference sequence). V shed 3 bases and J shed 6 bases, with 14 bases lying between them. The CDR3 extends over 15 amino acids. CDR3 region: CASSISRLWAGELFF. CDR3 nucleotides: TGTGCCAGTAGTATCAGTAGACTATGGGCCGGGGAGCTGTTTTTT.

This clonotype was picked up a small number of times. The genes are TRBV6-1 and TRBJ1-1; D may be TRBD1 (5 bases). Trimming took off 6 bases at V and 3 bases at J, with 17 bases between the two ends. Germline CDR1 is MNHNS and CDR2 is SASEGT. This CDR3 region has 15 residues. The CDR3 DNA follows: TGTGCCAGCAGGTTCGGCGGGGGGTCGGACACTGAAGCTTTCTTT. Amino acid sequence: CASRFGGGSDTEAFF.